A selection of T cell receptor beta chains follows, all from one sample in a study of blood T cells in healthy people across ages. TCRdb reprocessed the 5' RACE reads via MiXCR and lists one record per CDR3 protein. This table holds roughly 1 million distinct CDR3 sequences, around 25% found once. The sample also formed part of further work on T cells of mothers and their children.

Specimen: blood. The receptors shown here come from a girl aged 2 to 9 in good health. Both conserved end residues are part of each CDR3. D genes are given only for firm matches. Clone sizes are given selectively: once, few, many, or a class where the clone is expanded.

NA,TRBJ2-5,TRBV6-6,NA,TGTGCCAGCAGTTCCTCCAGTGGTTCCCGAGAGACCCAGTACTTC,CASSSSSGSRETQYF
few,TRBJ1-2,TRBV20-1,NA,TGCAGTGCTAGAGATGAGATTGGATCCTATGGCTACACCTTC,CSARDEIGSYGYTF
few,TRBJ2-2,TRBV27,TRBD2,TGTGCCAGCAGTCCCCTGACTAGCGGGAACACCGGGGAGCTGTTTTTT,CASSPLTSGNTGELFF
few,TRBJ2-7,TRBV18,NA,TGTGCCAGCTCACCGGATGGGGGGCACGACGAGCAGTACTTC,CASSPDGGHDEQYF
few,TRBJ2-5,TRBV3-1,NA,TGTGCCAGCAGCCAAGACACCCCGGCAGGACAAGAGACCCAGTACTTC,CASSQDTPAGQETQYF
few,TRBJ2-3,TRBV4-3,TRBD2,TGCGCCAGCAGCCAAGATCAACTAGCGGGGGGTTATTCAGATACGCAGTATTTT,CASSQDQLAGGYSDTQYF
NA,TRBJ2-5,TRBV7-8,TRBD1,TGTGCCAGCAGCTTACGGGACAGGGAGGGGACCCAGTACTTC,CASSLRDREGTQYF
few,TRBJ2-7,TRBV7-9,NA,TGTGCCAGCAGCCTGAAGAGCGGACACCACTACGAGCAGTACTTC,CASSLKSGHHYEQYF
few,TRBJ1-1,TRBV12-3/TRBV12-4,NA,TGTGCCAGCATCTTTAGTTGGAACACTGAAGCTTTCTTT,CASIFSWNTEAFF
NA,TRBJ2-4,TRBV28,NA,TGTGCCAGCAGTTATCAGGGAAGAAACATTCAGTACTTC,CASSYQGRNIQYF
few,TRBJ2-7,TRBV28,NA,TGTGCCAGCAGTTTAGATGAACAGGTCGACTACGAGCAGTACTTC,CASSLDEQVDYEQYF
NA,TRBJ1-2,TRBV5-6,NA,TGTGCCAGCAGCTTGGTGAGGTCGGCCTATGGCTACACCTTC,CASSLVRSAYGYTF
NA,TRBJ2-6,TRBV12-3/TRBV12-4,NA,TGTGCCAGCACGGGACGTTCTTCTGGGGCCAACGTCCTGACTTTC,CASTGRSSGANVLTF
NA,TRBJ1-1,TRBV6-5,NA,TGTGCCAGCAGCCCGATTGAGGTGGCTGAAGCTTTCTTT,CASSPIEVAEAFF
NA,TRBJ2-2,TRBV7-9,NA,TGTGCCAGCAGCCATGCGGGGGACAGGCAAGCCGGGGAGCTGTTTTTT,CASSHAGDRQAGELFF
once,TRBJ2-5,TRBV12-3/TRBV12-4,TRBD2,TGTGCCAGCCAGGGTAACCTAGCGGGAGTCCAAGAGACCCAGTACTTC,CASQGNLAGVQETQYF